This TCR beta chain was obtained from a study of control samples from healthy donors and cancer patients (dated by TCRdb to 2020 to 2021). Turning to this clone: No antigen is known for it. No quality values exist for individual bases; no much larger clone is one base distant.

Library preparation used the immunoSEQ multiplex PCR assay. Here the immuneACCESS table is served through TCRdb, limited to in-frame sequences with V and J called. Missing clones are a known gap in these copies; in checked studies unresolved V genes cover under half, and the rest lacks a known reason. The sample table contains 100,000 or so clones; only one count was recorded for 75% to 90% of them. The ten largest clones add up to 7.8% of the sample. The sample consisted of blood. The TCR originated in a man aged 30 to 45 in good health.

The CDR3 in this case is CASVNTGPKMGAFF. At the DNA level, the sequence is TGTGCCAGCGTAAATACAGGCCCTAAAATGGGCGCTTTCTTT. The chain joins TRBV7-9 to TRBJ1-1; TRBD1 is a weak D gene call, 5 bases matching. The germline V gene (reference sequence) supplies CDR1 SEHNR and CDR2 FQNEAQ. V gives up 8 bases and J gives up 11 bases, and the segment between their germline ends measures 24 bases. There are 14 amino acids in the CDR3, from cysteine to phenylalanine inclusive. Solely the CDR3 DNA is kept, with 42 bases framed from the first base.